The sequence of this TCR beta chain was determined in a study of beta chain features in type 1 diabetes. For the study at large: Similarity in age, gender and cell yields was seen between patients and healthy donors.

What was sequenced were expressed TCRB transcripts, since all of the isolated RNA had been reverse transcribed. Profiling relied on immunoSEQ multiplex PCR, and the TCRdb table lists in-frame clones only, not all of them. The repertoire holds around 200,000 clones, with approximately 13% as singletons. This clone has only a few counts. This receptor was identified in a woman aged 18-35 years in good health. Source material: central memory CD4+ T cells from blood.

The CDR3 spells CASSLGLAGGPYEQYF. The CDR3 nucleotides read TGTGCCAGCAGCTTAGGACTAGCGGGAGGGCCCTACGAGCAGTACTTC. This chain connects TRBV13 to TRBJ2-7; 13 nucleotides align to TRBD2. Trimming at V came to 0 bases and at J to 2 bases, leaving 1 base not matched to a gene. CDR1 is PRHDT, CDR2 FYEKMQ, per germline (reference sequence). The CDR3 sequence is 16 residues long.